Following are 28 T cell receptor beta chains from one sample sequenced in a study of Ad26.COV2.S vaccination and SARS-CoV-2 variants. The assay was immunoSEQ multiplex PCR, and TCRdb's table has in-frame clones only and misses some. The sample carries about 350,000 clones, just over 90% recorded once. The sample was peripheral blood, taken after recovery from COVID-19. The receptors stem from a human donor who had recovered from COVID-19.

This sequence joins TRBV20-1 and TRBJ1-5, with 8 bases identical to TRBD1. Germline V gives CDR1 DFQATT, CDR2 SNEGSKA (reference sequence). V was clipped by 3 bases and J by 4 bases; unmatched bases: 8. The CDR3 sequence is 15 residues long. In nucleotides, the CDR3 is TGCAGTGCTAGTAGGACAGGGCAGGGAAATCAGCCCCAGCATTTT. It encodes CSASRTGQGNQPQHF.

The CDR3 nucleotides are TGCGCCAGCAGCCAAGAACGGACGCTCCAAGAGACCCAGTACTTC. Translation: CASSQERTLQETQYF. The chain carries TRBV4-1 and TRBJ2-5, with D hard to call. The CDR3 runs to 15 residues. Trimming stripped 0 bases from V and 1 base from J, with 9 bases between. From germline, CDR1 is MGHRA and CDR2 YSYEKL.

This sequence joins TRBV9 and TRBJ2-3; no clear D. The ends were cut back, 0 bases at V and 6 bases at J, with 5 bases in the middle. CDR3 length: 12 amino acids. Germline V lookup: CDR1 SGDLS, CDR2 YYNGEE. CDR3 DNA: TGTGCCAGCAGCGTAGGCGTGGATACGCAGTATTTT. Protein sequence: CASSVGVDTQYF.

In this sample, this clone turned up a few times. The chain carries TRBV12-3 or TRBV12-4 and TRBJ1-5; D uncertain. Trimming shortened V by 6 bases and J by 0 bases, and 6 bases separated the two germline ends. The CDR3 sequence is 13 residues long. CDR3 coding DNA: TGTGCCAGCAGGCGTAATAGCAATCAGCCCCAGCATTTT. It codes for CASRRNSNQPQHF.

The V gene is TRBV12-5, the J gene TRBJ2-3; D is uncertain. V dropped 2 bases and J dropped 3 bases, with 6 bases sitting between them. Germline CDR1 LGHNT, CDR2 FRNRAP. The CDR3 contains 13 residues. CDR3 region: CASGLKVTDTQYF. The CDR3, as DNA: TGTGCTAGTGGTTTGAAAGTTACAGATACGCAGTATTTT. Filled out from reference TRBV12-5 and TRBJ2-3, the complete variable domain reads DARVTQTPRHKVTEMGQEVTMRCQPILGHNTVFWYRQTMMQGLELLAYFRNRAPLDDSGMPKDRFSAEMPDATLATLKIQPSEPRDSAVYFCASGLKVTDTQYFGPGTRLTVL.

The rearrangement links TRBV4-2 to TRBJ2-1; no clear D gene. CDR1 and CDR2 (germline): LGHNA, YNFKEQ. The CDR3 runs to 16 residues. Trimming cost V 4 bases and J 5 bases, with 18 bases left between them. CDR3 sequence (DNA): TGTGCCAGCAGCCTCCCTGCTGGGCAGGCTAACAATGAGCAGTTCTTC. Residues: CASSLPAGQANNEQFF.

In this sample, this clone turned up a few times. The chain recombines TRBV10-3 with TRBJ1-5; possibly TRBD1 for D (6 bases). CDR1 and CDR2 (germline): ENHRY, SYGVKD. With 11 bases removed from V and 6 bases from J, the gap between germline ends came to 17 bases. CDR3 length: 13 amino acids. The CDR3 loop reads CASPPGASQPQHF. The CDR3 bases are TGTGCCTCCCCGCCAGGGGCGAGTCAGCCCCAGCATTTT.

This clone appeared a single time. The CDR3 is CASSFDRVKSSYNSPLHF. Here the CDR3 DNA reads TGTGCCAGCAGCTTCGACAGGGTTAAGAGCTCCTATAATTCACCCCTCCACTTT. The chain links TRBV7-2 to TRBJ1-6; 7 nucleotides agree with TRBD1. The V and J ends lost 3 bases and 0 bases, in that order; junction bases with no gene match: 8. This CDR3 spans 18 amino acids. The germline V gene encodes CDR1 SGHTA and CDR2 FQGNSA.

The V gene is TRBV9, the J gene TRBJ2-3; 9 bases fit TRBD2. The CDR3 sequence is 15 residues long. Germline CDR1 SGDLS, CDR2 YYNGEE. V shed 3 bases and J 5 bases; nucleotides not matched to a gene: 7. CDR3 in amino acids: CASSARGGNKDTQYF. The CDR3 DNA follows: TGTGCCAGCAGCGCGCGGGGGGGCAATAAAGATACGCAGTATTTT.

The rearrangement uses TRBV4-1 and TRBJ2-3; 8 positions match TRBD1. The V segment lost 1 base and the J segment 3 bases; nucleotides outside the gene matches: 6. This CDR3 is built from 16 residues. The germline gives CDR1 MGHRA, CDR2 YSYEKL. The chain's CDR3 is CASSQVGRGRTDTQYF. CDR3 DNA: TGCGCCAGCAGCCAAGTTGGCAGGGGGCGAACAGATACGCAGTATTTT.

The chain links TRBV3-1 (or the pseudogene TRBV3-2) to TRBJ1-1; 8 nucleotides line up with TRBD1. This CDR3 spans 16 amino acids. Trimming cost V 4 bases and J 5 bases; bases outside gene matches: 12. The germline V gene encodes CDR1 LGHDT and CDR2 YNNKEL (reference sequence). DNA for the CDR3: TGTGCCAGCAGCCCTGGACAGGGTCGAGGGGAAACTGAAGCTTTCTTT. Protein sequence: CASSPGQGRGETEAFF.

CDR3 bases: TGTGCCACCAGCAGTGACAGGGGGGTCTACGAGCAGTACTTC. This codes for CATSSDRGVYEQYF. V and J are TRBV15 and TRBJ2-7; TRBD1 matches at 9 bases. CDR3 size: 14 residues. The trim removed 3 bases at V and 3 bases at J, leaving 3 bases unmatched. Germline lookup yields CDR1 LNHNV and CDR2 YYDKDF (reference sequence).

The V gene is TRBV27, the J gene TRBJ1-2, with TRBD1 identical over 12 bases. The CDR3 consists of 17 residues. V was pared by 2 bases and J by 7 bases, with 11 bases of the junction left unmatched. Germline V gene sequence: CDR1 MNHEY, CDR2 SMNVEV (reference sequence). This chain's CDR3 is CASSLSLMGQGAGGYTF. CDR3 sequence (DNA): TGTGCCAGCAGTTTAAGTCTTATGGGACAGGGGGCGGGTGGCTACACCTTC.

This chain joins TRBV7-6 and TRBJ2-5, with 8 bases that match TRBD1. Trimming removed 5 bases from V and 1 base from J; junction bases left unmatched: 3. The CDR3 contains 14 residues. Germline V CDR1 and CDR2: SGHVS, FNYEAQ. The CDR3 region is CASSRGQGQETQYF. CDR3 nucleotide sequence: TGTGCCAGCAGCCGTGGACAGGGCCAAGAGACCCAGTACTTC.

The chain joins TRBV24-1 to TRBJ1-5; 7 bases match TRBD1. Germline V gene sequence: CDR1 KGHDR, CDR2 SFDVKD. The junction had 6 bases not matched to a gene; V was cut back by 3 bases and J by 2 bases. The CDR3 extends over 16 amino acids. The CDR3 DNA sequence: TGTGCCACCAGTGATGGTAAAACAGGGGGCAATCAGCCCCAGCATTTT. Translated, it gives CATSDGKTGGNQPQHF.

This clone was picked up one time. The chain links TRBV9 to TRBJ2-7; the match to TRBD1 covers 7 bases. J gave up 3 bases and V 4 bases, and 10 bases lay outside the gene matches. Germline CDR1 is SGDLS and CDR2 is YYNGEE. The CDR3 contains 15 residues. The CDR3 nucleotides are TGTGCCAGCAGCCCCACAGGGGTGAAAAACTACGAGCAGTACTTC. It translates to CASSPTGVKNYEQYF.

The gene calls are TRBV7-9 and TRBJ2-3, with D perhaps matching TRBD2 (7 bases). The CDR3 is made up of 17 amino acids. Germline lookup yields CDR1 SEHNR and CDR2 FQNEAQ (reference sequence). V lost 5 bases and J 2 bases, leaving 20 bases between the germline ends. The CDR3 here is CASSPAWAGATTDTQYF. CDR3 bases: TGTGCCAGCAGCCCGGCGTGGGCGGGGGCCACCACAGATACGCAGTATTTT.

The CDR3 region has the DNA TGTGCCAGCAGTTACGGGGGGGCAGGTGGCTACACCTTC. The encoded protein is CASSYGGAGGYTF. This chain joins TRBV6-6 and TRBJ1-2, with D maybe TRBD1 (6 bases). The ends were cut back, 2 bases at V and 7 bases at J, with 11 bases in the middle. The germline gives CDR1 MNHNY, CDR2 SVGAGI (reference sequence). CDR3 size: 13 residues.

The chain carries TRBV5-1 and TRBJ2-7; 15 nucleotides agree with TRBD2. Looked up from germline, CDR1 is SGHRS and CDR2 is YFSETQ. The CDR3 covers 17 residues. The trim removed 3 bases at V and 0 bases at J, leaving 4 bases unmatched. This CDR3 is CASSSGLAGGHSYEQYF. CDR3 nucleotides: TGCGCCAGCAGCTCGGGACTAGCGGGGGGACACTCCTACGAGCAGTACTTC.

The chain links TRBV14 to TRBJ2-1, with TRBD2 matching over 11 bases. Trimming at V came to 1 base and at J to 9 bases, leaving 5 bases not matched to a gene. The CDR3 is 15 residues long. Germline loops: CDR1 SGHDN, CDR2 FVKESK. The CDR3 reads CASSQVLAGESEQFF. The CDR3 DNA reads TGTGCCAGCAGCCAAGTACTAGCGGGGGAATCTGAGCAGTTCTTC.

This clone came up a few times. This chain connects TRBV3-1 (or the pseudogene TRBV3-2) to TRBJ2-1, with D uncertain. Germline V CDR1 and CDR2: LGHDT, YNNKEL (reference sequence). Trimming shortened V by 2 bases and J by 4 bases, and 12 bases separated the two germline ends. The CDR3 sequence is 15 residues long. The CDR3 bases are TGTGCCAGCAGCCAACGGCGTCAGAAGTACAATGAGCAGTTCTTC. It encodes CASSQRRQKYNEQFF.

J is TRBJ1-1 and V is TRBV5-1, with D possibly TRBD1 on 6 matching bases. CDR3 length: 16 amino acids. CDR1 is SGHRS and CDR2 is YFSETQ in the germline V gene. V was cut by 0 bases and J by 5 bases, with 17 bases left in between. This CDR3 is CASSLGISGAWTEAFF. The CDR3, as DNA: TGCGCCAGCAGCTTGGGTATTTCGGGGGCTTGGACTGAAGCTTTCTTT.

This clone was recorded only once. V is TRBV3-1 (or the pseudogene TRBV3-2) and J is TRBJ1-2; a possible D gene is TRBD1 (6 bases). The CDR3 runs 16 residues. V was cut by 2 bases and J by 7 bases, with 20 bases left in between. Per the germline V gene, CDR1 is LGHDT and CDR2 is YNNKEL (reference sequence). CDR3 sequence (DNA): TGTGCCAGCAGCCAAATTCCTGCAAAGACAGGTCCTGGCTACACCTTC. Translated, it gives CASSQIPAKTGPGYTF.

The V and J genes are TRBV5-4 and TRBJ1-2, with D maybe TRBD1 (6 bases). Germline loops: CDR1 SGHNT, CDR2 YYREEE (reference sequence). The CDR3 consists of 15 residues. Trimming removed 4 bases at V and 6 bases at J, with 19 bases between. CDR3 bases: TGTGCCAGCAGCCCAACAACCGGGGGCGCAAATGGCTACACCTTC. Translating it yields CASSPTTGGANGYTF.

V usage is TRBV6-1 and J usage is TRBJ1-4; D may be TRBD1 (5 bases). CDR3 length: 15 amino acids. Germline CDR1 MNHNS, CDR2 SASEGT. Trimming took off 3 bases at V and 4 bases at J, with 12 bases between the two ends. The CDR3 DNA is TGTGCCAGCAGTGAGAGGGGAATCGGTAATGAAAAACTGTTTTTT. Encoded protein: CASSERGIGNEKLFF.

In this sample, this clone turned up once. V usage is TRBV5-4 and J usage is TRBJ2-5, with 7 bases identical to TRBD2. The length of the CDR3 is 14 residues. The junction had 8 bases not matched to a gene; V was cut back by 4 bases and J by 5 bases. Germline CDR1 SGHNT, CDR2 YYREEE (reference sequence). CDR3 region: CASSARLAAETQYF. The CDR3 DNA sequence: TGTGCCAGCAGCGCCCGACTAGCTGCCGAGACCCAGTACTTC.

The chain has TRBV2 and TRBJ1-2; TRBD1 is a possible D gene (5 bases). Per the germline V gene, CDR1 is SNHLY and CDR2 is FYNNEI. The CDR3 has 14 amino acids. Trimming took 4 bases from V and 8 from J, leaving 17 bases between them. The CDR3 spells CASSAEGTAAGYTF. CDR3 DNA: TGTGCCAGCAGTGCCGAAGGGACTGCCGCCGGCTACACCTTC.

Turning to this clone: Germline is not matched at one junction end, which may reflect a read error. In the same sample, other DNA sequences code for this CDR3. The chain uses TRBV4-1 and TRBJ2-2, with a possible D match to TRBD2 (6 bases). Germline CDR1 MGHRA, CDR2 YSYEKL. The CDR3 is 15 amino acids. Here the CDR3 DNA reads TGCGCCAGTAGCCAGGCTTTTAGCGGCACCGGGGAGCTGTTTTTT. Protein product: CASSQAFSGTGELFF.